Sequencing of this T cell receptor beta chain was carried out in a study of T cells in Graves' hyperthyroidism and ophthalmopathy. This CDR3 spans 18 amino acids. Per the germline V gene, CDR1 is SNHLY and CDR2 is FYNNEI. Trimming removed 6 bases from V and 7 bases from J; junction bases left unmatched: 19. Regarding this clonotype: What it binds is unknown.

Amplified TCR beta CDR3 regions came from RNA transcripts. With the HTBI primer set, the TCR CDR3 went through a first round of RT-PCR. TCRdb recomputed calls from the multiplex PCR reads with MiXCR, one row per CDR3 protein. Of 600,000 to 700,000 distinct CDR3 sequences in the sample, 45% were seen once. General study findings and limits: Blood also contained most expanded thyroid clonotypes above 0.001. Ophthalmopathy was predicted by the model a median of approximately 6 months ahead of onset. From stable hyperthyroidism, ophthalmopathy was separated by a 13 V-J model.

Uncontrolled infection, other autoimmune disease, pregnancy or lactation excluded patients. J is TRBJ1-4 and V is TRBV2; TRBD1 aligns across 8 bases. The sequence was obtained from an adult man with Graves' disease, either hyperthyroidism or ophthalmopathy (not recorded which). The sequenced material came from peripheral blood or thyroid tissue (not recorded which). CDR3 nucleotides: TGTGCCAGCAGCGACTCCTGGGACGGGCAGGGGGCAGGTGAAAAACTGTTTTTT. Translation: CASSDSWDGQGAGEKLFF. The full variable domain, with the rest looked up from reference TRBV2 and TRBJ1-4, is EPEVTQTPSHQVTQMGQEVILRCVPISNHLYFYWYRQILGQKVEFLVSFYNNEISEKSEIFDDQFSVERPDGSNFTLKIRSTKLEDSAMYFCASSDSWDGQGAGEKLFFGSGTQLSVL.